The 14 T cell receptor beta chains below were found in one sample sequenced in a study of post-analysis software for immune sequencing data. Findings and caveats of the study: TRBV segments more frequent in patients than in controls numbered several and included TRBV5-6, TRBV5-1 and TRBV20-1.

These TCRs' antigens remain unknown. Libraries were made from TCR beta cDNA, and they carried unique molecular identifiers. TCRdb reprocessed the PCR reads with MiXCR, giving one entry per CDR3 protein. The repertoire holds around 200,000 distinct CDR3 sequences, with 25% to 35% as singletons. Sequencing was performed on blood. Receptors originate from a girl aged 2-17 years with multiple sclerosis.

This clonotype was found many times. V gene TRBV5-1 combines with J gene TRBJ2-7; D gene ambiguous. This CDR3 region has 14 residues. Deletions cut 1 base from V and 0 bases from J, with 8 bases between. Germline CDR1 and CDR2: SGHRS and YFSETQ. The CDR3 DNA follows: TGCGCCAGCAGCTTGTCCCCGGCCTCCTACGAGCAGTACTTC. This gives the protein CASSLSPASYEQYF. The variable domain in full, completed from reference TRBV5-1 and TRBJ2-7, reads KAGVTQTPRYLIKTRGQQVTLSCSPISGHRSVSWYQQTPGQGLQFLFEYFSETQRNKGNFPGRFSGRQFSNSRSEMNVSTLELGDSALYLCASSLSPASYEQYFGPGTRLTVT.

CDR3 loop: CASSLGGGNNSPLHF. For the CDR3, the DNA is TGTGCCAGCAGTTTGGGAGGGGGAAATAATTCACCCCTCCACTTT. The V call is TRBV28, the J call TRBJ1-6, with a possible D match to TRBD1 (6 bases). CDR3 length: 15 amino acids. Germline CDR1 is MDHEN and CDR2 is SYDVKM. V lost 3 bases and J 5 bases, leaving 11 bases between the germline ends.

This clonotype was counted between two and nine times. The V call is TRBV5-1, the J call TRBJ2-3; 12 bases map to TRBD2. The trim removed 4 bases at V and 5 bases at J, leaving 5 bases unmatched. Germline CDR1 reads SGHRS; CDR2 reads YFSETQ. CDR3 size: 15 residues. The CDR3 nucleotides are TGCGCCAGCAGCGGGGGACTAGCGGGCCTAGATACGCAGTATTTT. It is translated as CASSGGLAGLDTQYF.

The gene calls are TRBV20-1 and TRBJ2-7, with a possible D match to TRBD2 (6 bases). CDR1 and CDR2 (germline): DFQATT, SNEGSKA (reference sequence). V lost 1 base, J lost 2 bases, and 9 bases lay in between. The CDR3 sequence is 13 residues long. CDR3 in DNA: TGCAGTGCTAGAGCTCCTAGCGCCTACGAGCAGTACTTC. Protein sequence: CSARAPSAYEQYF.

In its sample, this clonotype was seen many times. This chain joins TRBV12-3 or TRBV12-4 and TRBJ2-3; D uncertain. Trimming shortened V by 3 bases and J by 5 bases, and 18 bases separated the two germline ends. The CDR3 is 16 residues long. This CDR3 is CASSFRPLRRKDTQYF. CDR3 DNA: TGTGCCAGCAGTTTCCGGCCGTTAAGAAGGAAAGATACGCAGTATTTT.

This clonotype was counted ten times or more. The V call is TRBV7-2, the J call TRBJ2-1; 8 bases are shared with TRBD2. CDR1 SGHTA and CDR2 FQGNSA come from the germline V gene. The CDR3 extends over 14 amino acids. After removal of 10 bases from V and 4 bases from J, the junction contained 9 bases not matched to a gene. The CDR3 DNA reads TGTGCCACACGAAAGCGGGGGAGTTACAATGAGCAGTTCTTC. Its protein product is CATRKRGSYNEQFF.

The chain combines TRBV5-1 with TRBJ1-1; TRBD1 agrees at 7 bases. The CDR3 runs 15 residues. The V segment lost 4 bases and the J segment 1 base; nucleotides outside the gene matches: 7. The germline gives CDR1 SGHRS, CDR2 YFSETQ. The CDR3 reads CASSEGTAANTEAFF. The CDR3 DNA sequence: TGCGCCAGCAGCGAGGGGACAGCTGCGAACACTGAAGCTTTCTTT.

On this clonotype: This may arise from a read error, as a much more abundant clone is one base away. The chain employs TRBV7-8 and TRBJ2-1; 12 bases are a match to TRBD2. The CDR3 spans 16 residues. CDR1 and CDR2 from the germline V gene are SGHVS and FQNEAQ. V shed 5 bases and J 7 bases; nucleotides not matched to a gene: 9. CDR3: CASSQRGGLAGNEQFF. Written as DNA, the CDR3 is TGTGCCAGCAGCCAGCGAGGCGGACTAGCGGGGAATGAGCAGTTCTTC. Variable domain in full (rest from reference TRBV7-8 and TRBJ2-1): GAGVSQSPRYKVAKRGQDVALRCDPISGHVSLFWYQQALGQGPEFLTYFQNEAQLDKSGLPSDRFFAERPEGSVSTLKIQRTQQEDSAVYLCASSQRGGLAGNEQFFGPGTRLTVL.

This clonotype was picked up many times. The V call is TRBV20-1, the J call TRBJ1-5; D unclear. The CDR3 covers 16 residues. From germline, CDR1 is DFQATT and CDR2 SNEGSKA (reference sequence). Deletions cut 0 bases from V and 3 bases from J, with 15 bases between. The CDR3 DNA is TGCAGTGCTAGAGATCAGGCGGGTTGGGCCAATCAGCCCCAGCATTTT. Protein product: CSARDQAGWANQPQHF.

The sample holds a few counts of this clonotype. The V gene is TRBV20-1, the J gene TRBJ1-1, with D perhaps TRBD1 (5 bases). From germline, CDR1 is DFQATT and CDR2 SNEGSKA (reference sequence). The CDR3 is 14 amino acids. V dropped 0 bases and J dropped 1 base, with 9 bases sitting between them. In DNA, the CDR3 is TGCAGTGCTAGAGATCATAGGGGGAACACTGAAGCTTTCTTT. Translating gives CSARDHRGNTEAFF.

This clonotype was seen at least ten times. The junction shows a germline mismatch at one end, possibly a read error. CDR3 DNA sequence: TGTGCCAGCAGCTTAGGGTTGACAGATACGCAGTATTTT. This gives the protein CASSLGLTDTQYF. This chain joins TRBV5-1 and TRBJ2-3; no firm D call. CDR1 and CDR2 from the germline V gene are SGHRS and YFSETQ. The CDR3 is made up of 13 amino acids.

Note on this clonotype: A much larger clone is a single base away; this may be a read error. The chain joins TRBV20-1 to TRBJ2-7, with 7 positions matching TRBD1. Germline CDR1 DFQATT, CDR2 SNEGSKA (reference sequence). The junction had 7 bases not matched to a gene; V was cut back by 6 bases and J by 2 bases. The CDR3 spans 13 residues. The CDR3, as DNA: TGCAGTGCCCACAGGGGCCGTGCCTACGAGCAGTACTTC. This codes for CSAHRGRAYEQYF.

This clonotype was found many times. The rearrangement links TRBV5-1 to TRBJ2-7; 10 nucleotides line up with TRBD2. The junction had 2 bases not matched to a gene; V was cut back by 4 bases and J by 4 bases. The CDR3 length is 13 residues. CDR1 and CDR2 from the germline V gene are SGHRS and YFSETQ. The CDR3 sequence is CASSQREGYEQYF. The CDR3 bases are TGCGCCAGCAGCCAGCGGGAGGGGTACGAGCAGTACTTC.

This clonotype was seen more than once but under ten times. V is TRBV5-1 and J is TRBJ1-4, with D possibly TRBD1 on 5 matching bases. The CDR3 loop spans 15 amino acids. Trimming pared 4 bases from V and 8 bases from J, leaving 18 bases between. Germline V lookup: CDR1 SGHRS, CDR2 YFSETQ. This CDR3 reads CASSPTGTQGEKLFF. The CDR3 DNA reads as TGCGCCAGCAGCCCAACGGGGACCCAGGGAGAAAAACTGTTTTTT. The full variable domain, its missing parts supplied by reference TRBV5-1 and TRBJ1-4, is KAGVTQTPRYLIKTRGQQVTLSCSPISGHRSVSWYQQTPGQGLQFLFEYFSETQRNKGNFPGRFSGRQFSNSRSEMNVSTLELGDSALYLCASSPTGTQGEKLFFGSGTQLSVL.